This T cell receptor (beta chain) emerged from a study of cytomegalovirus exposure and HLA in healthy donors. Use of 60 Vbeta and 13 Jbeta primers characterized the PCR. Profiling relied on immunoSEQ multiplex PCR, and the TCRdb table lists in-frame clones only, not all of them. The top ten clones hold roughly 2.1% of a sample with fewer than 250,000 clones, 77% of them seen once. The sequencing sample was made of PBMCs. The TCR was taken from a woman between 25 and 40 years old in good health and CMV-seropositive.

The CDR3 spells CASSPGGGQSYNSPLHF. Written as DNA, the CDR3 is TGTGCCAGCAGTCCCGGTGGAGGTCAGTCCTATAATTCACCCCTCCACTTT. The V and J genes are TRBV7-2 and TRBJ1-6; no definite D call. Per the germline V gene, CDR1 is SGHTA and CDR2 is FQGNSA. Trimming removed 6 bases at V and 1 base at J, with 16 bases between. This CDR3 region has 17 residues.